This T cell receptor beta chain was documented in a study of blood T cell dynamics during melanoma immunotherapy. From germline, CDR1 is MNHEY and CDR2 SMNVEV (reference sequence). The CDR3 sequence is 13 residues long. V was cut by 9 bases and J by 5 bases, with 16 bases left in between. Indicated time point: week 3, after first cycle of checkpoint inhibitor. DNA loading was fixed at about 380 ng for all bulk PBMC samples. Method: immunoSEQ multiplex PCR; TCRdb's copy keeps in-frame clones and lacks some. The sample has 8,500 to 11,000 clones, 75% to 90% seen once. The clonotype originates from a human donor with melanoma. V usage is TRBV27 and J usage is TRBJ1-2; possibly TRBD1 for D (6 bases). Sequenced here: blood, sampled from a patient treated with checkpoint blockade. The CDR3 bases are TGTGCCAGTGGAATAGGGGGGCAGTATGGCTACACCTTC. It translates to CASGIGGQYGYTF.